The 30 T cell receptor beta chains below were found in one sample sequenced in a study of blood T cell repertoires in COVID-19. Data came from immunoSEQ multiplex PCR; TCRdb stores just in-frame clones and leaves some out. The data hold tens of thousands of clones, with roughly 80% observed a single time. Sequenced sample: peripheral blood. These receptors all come from a man aged 50 or older with acute or convalescent COVID-19.

The genes are TRBV7-2 and TRBJ2-3, with 14 bases lining up with TRBD2. CDR1 and CDR2 (germline): SGHTA, FQGNSA. Losses at the gene ends were 5 bases for V and 5 bases for J; bases not matched to a gene: 9. The CDR3 contains 17 residues. The CDR3 bases are TGTGCCAGCAGCCGCAACGGACTAGCGGGAGGAATAGATACGCAGTATTTT. This translates into CASSRNGLAGGIDTQYF.

This chain joins TRBV15 and TRBJ2-5, with 8 bases that match TRBD1. V lost 1 base and J lost 1; bases outside the gene matches: 2. Per germline, CDR1 LNHNV and CDR2 YYDKDF (reference sequence). The CDR3 is 15 amino acids. The chain's CDR3 is CATSRGGTGQETQYF. CDR3 coding DNA: TGTGCCACCAGCAGAGGAGGGACAGGCCAAGAGACCCAGTACTTC.

The genes are TRBV5-4 and TRBJ2-2, with 8 bases lining up with TRBD2. Germline values: CDR1 SGHNT, CDR2 YYREEE (reference sequence). This CDR3 spans 17 amino acids. The trim removed 4 bases at V and 1 base at J, leaving 9 bases unmatched. The CDR3 reads CASSPNGAGGNTGELFF. The CDR3 region has the DNA TGTGCCAGCAGCCCGAATGGGGCGGGGGGGAACACCGGGGAGCTGTTTTTT.

V usage is TRBV5-1 and J usage is TRBJ2-7; TRBD1 agrees at 9 bases. Trimming at V came to 4 bases and at J to 6 bases, leaving 2 bases not matched to a gene. The CDR3 sequence is 12 residues long. Germline V lookup: CDR1 SGHRS, CDR2 YFSETQ. Written as DNA, the CDR3 is TGCGCCAGCAGCCTGGACAGGGGCGAGCAGTACTTC. Protein: CASSLDRGEQYF.

This clone was recorded a few times. V usage is TRBV7-9 and J usage is TRBJ2-2; tentatively, D is TRBD1 (6 bases). Germline loops: CDR1 SEHNR, CDR2 FQNEAQ (reference sequence). Trimming took off 4 bases at V and 1 base at J, with 10 bases between the two ends. The length of the CDR3 is 15 residues. CDR3 coding DNA: TGTGCCAGCAGCTCAAGGACAGAGAACACCGGGGAGCTGTTTTTT. Protein sequence: CASSSRTENTGELFF.

CDR3 in DNA: TGTGCCAGCACCCCACTAGCGGGAGAAAATGACAATGAGCAGTTCTTC. Translation: CASTPLAGENDNEQFF. The chain employs TRBV28 and TRBJ2-1, with 11 bases fitting TRBD2. Germline CDR1 and CDR2: MDHEN and SYDVKM. The length of the CDR3 is 16 residues. The V gene end was trimmed by 7 bases and the J gene end by 5 bases; junction bases not matched to a gene: 10. The variable domain in full, with the rest retrieved from reference TRBV28 and TRBJ2-1, is DVKVTQSSRYLVKRTGEKVFLECVQDMDHENMFWYRQDPGLGLRLIYFSYDVKMKEKGDIPEGYSVSREKKERFSLILESASTNQTSMYLCASTPLAGENDNEQFFGPGTRLTVL.

The chain has TRBV4-3 and TRBJ1-2; D remains ambiguous. This CDR3 contains 15 residues. Trimming took off 1 base at V and 4 bases at J, with 13 bases between the two ends. The V gene's germline CDR1 is LGHNA and CDR2 YSLEER. The CDR3: CASSQGAAPLYGYTF. The CDR3 DNA follows: TGCGCCAGCAGCCAAGGGGCAGCTCCTCTCTATGGCTACACCTTC.

The rearrangement links TRBV7-7 to TRBJ2-3; possibly TRBD1 for D (5 bases). Looked up from germline, CDR1 is SSHAT and CDR2 is FNYEAQ (reference sequence). The CDR3 runs 16 residues. V lost 5 bases and J 0 bases, leaving 15 bases between the germline ends. The CDR3 DNA sequence: TGTGCCAGCAGCCCGGGCGTGGGGCCTAGCACAGATACGCAGTATTTT. It translates to CASSPGVGPSTDTQYF.

The chain links TRBV30 to TRBJ1-3; D might be TRBD1 (6 bases). This CDR3 has 13 residues. Trimming removed 0 bases at V and 4 bases at J, with 7 bases between. Germline values: CDR1 GTSNPN, CDR2 SVGIG (reference sequence). The CDR3 region has the DNA TGTGCCTGGAGTGTGGGGGCCGGAAACACCATATATTTT. This sequence encodes CAWSVGAGNTIYF.

The chain combines TRBV6-6 with TRBJ1-1, with 7 bases lining up with TRBD1. The germline CDR1 and CDR2 sequences are MNHNY and SVGAGI (reference sequence). The J segment lost 2 bases and the V segment lost 5 bases, leaving 14 bases of the junction unmatched. The CDR3 extends over 17 amino acids. The CDR3 region has the DNA TGTGCCAGCAGTCTTATACAGAAGACAGGGAGAAACACTGAAGCTTTCTTT. This translates into CASSLIQKTGRNTEAFF.

The genes are TRBV12-5 and TRBJ2-5, with no clear D. The CDR3 length is 13 residues. The V gene's germline CDR1 is LGHNT and CDR2 FRNRAP. V gave up 3 bases and J gave up 3 bases, with 8 bases separating them. CDR3 in DNA: TGTGCTAGTGGTTTCATCGGAGAAGAGACCCAGTACTTC. Its translation: CASGFIGEETQYF.

This chain links TRBV7-6 with TRBJ1-2; 8 bases agree with TRBD1. The CDR3 covers 16 residues. Germline lookup yields CDR1 SGHVS and CDR2 FNYEAQ. V lost 1 base to trimming and J lost 4 bases; unmatched junction nucleotides: 8. CDR3 protein: CASSLGQGANFYGYTF. The CDR3 DNA is TGTGCCAGCAGCTTAGGGCAGGGGGCGAATTTCTATGGCTACACCTTC.

V is TRBV5-1 and J is TRBJ2-2, with a tentative D call TRBD2 (6 bases). Trimming shortened V by 0 bases and J by 1 base, and 19 bases separated the two germline ends. Germline CDR1 is SGHRS and CDR2 is YFSETQ. CDR3 length: 19 amino acids. The CDR3 here is CASSLAVWGLALNTGELFF. Here the CDR3 DNA reads TGCGCCAGCAGCTTGGCCGTTTGGGGCCTAGCGCTGAACACCGGGGAGCTGTTTTTT.

This clone was counted once. The chain has TRBV5-1 and TRBJ2-7; 9 nucleotides line up with TRBD2. The CDR3 sequence is 16 residues long. The V gene end was trimmed by 2 bases and the J gene end by 0 bases; junction bases not matched to a gene: 6. The germline gives CDR1 SGHRS, CDR2 YFSETQ. The CDR3 loop reads CASSLMTSGTSYEQYF. The CDR3 DNA reads TGCGCCAGCAGCTTAATGACTAGCGGAACCTCCTACGAGCAGTACTTC. Drawing the rest from reference TRBV5-1 and TRBJ2-7, the complete variable domain is KAGVTQTPRYLIKTRGQQVTLSCSPISGHRSVSWYQQTPGQGLQFLFEYFSETQRNKGNFPGRFSGRQFSNSRSEMNVSTLELGDSALYLCASSLMTSGTSYEQYFGPGTRLTVT.

The chain recombines TRBV7-2 with TRBJ2-5; D unclear. The germline V gene encodes CDR1 SGHTA and CDR2 FQGNSA. The CDR3 consists of 15 residues. Trimming removed 5 bases at V and 2 bases at J, with 15 bases between. In nucleotides, the CDR3 is TGTGCCAGCAGCCCCCGCCGCGGAACTCAAGAGACCCAGTACTTC. It specifies CASSPRRGTQETQYF.

The rearrangement links TRBV28 to TRBJ2-1; 11 nucleotides agree with TRBD2. Germline loops: CDR1 MDHEN, CDR2 SYDVKM. The CDR3 contains 14 residues. The V segment lost 3 bases and the J segment 11 bases; nucleotides outside the gene matches: 6. CDR3 nucleotide sequence: TGTGCCAGCAGTTTGAGGCCTAGCGGGAGGAAGCAGTTCTTC. The encoded protein is CASSLRPSGRKQFF.

This chain connects TRBV6-5 to TRBJ1-4; D might be TRBD1 (5 bases). In germline, CDR1 is MNHEY, CDR2 SVGAGI. V lost 8 bases to trimming and J lost 7 bases, with 11 bases between them. This CDR3 region has 12 residues. In DNA, the CDR3 is TGTGCCAGCTCGCGGGGGGTTGAAAAACTGTTTTTT. It encodes CASSRGVEKLFF.

The rearrangement uses TRBV10-3 and TRBJ2-3; TRBD1 matches 7 bases. Germline assignment: CDR1 ENHRY and CDR2 SYGVKD. The length of the CDR3 is 13 residues. V lost 11 bases to trimming and J lost 5 bases; unmatched junction nucleotides: 10. The CDR3 spells CAVLEGAEDTQYF. DNA for the CDR3: TGTGCCGTTCTAGAGGGGGCTGAAGATACGCAGTATTTT.

The rearrangement links TRBV29-1 to TRBJ2-1; possible D gene TRBD1, 5 bases. Deletions cut 4 bases from V and 9 bases from J, with 16 bases between. Germline V gene lookup returns CDR1 SQVTM and CDR2 ANQGSEA. This CDR3 spans 13 amino acids. The CDR3 spells CSVVILGVGEQFF. The CDR3 DNA is TGCAGCGTTGTTATCCTAGGGGTGGGTGAGCAGTTCTTC.

CDR3 loop: CASSESTVSPLHF. The CDR3 nucleotides read TGCGCCAGCAGTGAGTCGACAGTGTCACCCCTCCACTTT. The chain links TRBV10-1 to TRBJ1-6; D might be TRBD1 (5 bases). The V and J ends lost 0 bases and 10 bases respectively, with 7 bases between them. Germline V CDR1 and CDR2: WNHNN, SYGVQD (reference sequence). The CDR3 contains 13 residues.

V usage is TRBV12-3 or TRBV12-4 and J usage is TRBJ1-2, with D tentatively TRBD1 (5 bases). This CDR3 spans 13 amino acids. V lost 3 bases, J lost 4 bases, and 9 bases lay in between. CDR3: CASSLRGLYGYTF. The CDR3 DNA reads TGTGCCAGCAGTTTGAGGGGACTCTATGGCTACACCTTC.

In DNA form, the CDR3 reads TGTGCCAGCAATCCCGTAGGGCTAGCGGGGCGAGAGACCCAGTACTTC. This codes for CASNPVGLAGRETQYF. The V gene is TRBV2, the J gene TRBJ2-5; 9 nucleotides line up with TRBD2. J gave up 4 bases and V 7 bases, and 13 bases lay outside the gene matches. This CDR3 region has 16 residues. Germline assignment: CDR1 SNHLY and CDR2 FYNNEI.

The genes are TRBV5-1 and TRBJ1-4; D may be TRBD1 (6 bases). Deletions cut 1 base from V and 5 bases from J, with 15 bases between. Germline values: CDR1 SGHRS, CDR2 YFSETQ. The CDR3 covers 16 residues. This chain's CDR3 is CASSLNSGAGNEKLFF. The CDR3 nucleotides read TGCGCCAGCAGCTTGAATTCAGGGGCAGGAAATGAAAAACTGTTTTTT.

The chain uses TRBV18 and TRBJ2-4, with D possibly being TRBD2 (5 bases). The CDR3 loop spans 13 amino acids. Trimming removed 6 bases at V and 7 bases at J, with 13 bases between. Germline values: CDR1 KGHSH, CDR2 LQKENI. CDR3 bases: TGTGCCAGCTCCCCGACTAACCTGAACATTCAGTACTTC. This translates into CASSPTNLNIQYF.

V and J are TRBV9 and TRBJ2-3; D is unresolved. V lost 0 bases, J lost 2 bases, and 13 bases lay in between. Per the germline V gene, CDR1 is SGDLS and CDR2 is YYNGEE. The CDR3 is 16 amino acids. CDR3 coding DNA: TGTGCCAGCAGCGTAGCACTTCTAAACCCCACAGATACGCAGTATTTT. It is translated as CASSVALLNPTDTQYF.

The chain is built from TRBV6-5 and TRBJ1-3; no definite D call. V lost 0 bases and J lost 1, with 7 bases in between. The CDR3 has 15 residues. The V gene's germline CDR1 is MNHEY and CDR2 SVGAGI. CDR3 nucleotides: TGTGCCAGCAGTTACTCTCAGGTGTCTGGAAACACCATATATTTT. This codes for CASSYSQVSGNTIYF.

CDR3 loop: CASSSPGLAGGLYF. Here the CDR3 DNA reads TGTGCCAGCAGCAGCCCGGGACTAGCGGGGGGGCTGTACTTC. The chain employs TRBV7-6 and TRBJ2-7; 16 bases align to TRBD2. V shed 5 bases, J shed 12 bases, and the junction held 7 bases outside the gene matches. The germline CDR1 and CDR2 sequences are SGHVS and FNYEAQ. This CDR3 is built from 14 residues.

The rearrangement joins TRBV6-1 to TRBJ1-1; a weak D match, TRBD1 (6 bases). CDR1 is MNHNS, CDR2 SASEGT, per germline. Between the trimmed V and J ends, which lost 3 bases and 1 base, there was a span of 12 bases. The CDR3 loop spans 15 amino acids. The CDR3 DNA follows: TGTGCCAGCAGTGAGCAAGACAGGACGAACACTGAAGCTTTCTTT. Protein: CASSEQDRTNTEAFF.

The V call is TRBV10-3, the J call TRBJ2-1; D not certain. The germline gives CDR1 ENHRY, CDR2 SYGVKD. The CDR3 length is 12 residues. The germline V and J ends were trimmed by 10 bases and 4 bases, with 11 bases remaining between them. The CDR3 reads CATETQYNEQFF. The CDR3, as DNA: TGTGCCACCGAGACACAATACAATGAGCAGTTCTTC.

V is TRBV30 and J is TRBJ1-2; 9 positions agree with TRBD1. Germline V gene sequence: CDR1 GTSNPN, CDR2 SVGIG (reference sequence). The V segment lost 3 bases and the J segment 6 bases; nucleotides outside the gene matches: 5. CDR3 size: 13 residues. This chain's CDR3 is CAWSDGTGNGYTF. CDR3 DNA: TGTGCCTGGAGCGACGGGACAGGGAATGGCTACACCTTC.